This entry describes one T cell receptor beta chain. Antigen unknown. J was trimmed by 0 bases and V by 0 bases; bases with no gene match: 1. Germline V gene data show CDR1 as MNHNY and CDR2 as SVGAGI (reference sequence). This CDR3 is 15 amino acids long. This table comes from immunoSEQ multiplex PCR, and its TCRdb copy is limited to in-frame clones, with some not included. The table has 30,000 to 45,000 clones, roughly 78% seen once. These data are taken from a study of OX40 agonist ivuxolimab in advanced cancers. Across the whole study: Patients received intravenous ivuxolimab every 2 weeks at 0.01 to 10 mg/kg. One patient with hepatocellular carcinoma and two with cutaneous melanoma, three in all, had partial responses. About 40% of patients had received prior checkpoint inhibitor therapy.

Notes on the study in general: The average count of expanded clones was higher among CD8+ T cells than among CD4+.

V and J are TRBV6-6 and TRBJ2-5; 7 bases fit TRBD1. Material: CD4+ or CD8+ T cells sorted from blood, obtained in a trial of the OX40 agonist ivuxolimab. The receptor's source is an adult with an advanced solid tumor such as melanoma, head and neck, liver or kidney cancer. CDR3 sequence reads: CASSYSGQYQETQYF. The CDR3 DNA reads TGTGCCAGCAGTTACTCGGGACAGTACCAAGAGACCCAGTACTTC.